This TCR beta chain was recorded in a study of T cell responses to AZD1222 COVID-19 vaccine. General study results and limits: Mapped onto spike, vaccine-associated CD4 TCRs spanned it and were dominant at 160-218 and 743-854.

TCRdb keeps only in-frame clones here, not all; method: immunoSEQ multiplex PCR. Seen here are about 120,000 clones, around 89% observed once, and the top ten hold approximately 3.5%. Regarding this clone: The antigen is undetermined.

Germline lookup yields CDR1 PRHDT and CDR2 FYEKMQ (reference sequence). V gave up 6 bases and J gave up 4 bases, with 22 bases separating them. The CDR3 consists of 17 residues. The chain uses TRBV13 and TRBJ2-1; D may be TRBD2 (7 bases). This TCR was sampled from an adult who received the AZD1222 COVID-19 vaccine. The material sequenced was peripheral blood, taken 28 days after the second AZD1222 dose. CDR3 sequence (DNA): TGTGCCAGCAGGGGGGGCAAGCGGGGCCCTTGGTACAATGAGCAGTTCTTC. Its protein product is CASRGGKRGPWYNEQFF.